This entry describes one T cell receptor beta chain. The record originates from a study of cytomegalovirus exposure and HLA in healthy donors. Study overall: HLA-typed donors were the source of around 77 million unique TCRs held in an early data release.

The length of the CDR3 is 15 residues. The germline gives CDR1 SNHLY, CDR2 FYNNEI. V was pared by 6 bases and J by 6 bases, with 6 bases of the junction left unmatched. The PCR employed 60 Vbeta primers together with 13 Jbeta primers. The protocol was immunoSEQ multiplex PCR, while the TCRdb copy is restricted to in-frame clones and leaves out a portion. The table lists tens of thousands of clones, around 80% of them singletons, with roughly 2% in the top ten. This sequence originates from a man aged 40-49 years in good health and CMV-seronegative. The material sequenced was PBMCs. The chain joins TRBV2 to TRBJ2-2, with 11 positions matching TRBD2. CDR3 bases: TGTGCCAGCAGCCAACTAGCGGGGGCCGCCGGGGAGCTGTTTTTT. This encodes CASSQLAGAAGELFF.